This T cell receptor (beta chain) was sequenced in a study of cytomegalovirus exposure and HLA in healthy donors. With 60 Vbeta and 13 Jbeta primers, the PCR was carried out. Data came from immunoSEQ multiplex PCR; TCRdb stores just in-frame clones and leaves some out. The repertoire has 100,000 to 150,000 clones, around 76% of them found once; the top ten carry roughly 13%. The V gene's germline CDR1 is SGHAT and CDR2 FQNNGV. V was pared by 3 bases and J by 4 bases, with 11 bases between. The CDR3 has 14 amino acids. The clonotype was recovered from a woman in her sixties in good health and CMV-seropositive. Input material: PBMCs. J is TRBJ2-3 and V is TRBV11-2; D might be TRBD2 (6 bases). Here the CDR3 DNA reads TGTGCCAGCAGCTTTCTGGCGGGGTCAGATACGCAGTATTTT. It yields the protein CASSFLAGSDTQYF.